This T cell receptor (beta chain) was recorded in a study of cytomegalovirus exposure and HLA in healthy donors. Study-wide findings and caveats: CMV serostatus was the only immune exposure information that was available.

To note about this clone: Its antigen is currently unknown.

Both 60 Vbeta primers and 13 Jbeta primers went into the PCR. Using immunoSEQ multiplex PCR, the repertoire was profiled, and TCRdb retains in-frame clones only, with some absent. The sample holds under 200,000 clones, around three quarters seen once. V was clipped by 0 bases and J by 4 bases; unmatched bases: 14. The CDR3 consists of 18 residues. Germline CDR1 WSHSY, CDR2 SAAADI. This receptor was obtained from a man between 40 and 49 years old in good health and CMV-seronegative. Sequencing was done on a sample of PBMCs. The rearrangement joins TRBV10-2 to TRBJ2-7, with 8 bases aligning to TRBD1. DNA of the CDR3: TGCGCCAGCAGTGAGTCCACCGCCGCTGAGGACAGGGCGTACGAGCAGTACTTC. It yields the protein CASSESTAAEDRAYEQYF.